The sequence of this T cell receptor (beta chain) was determined in a study of identical twins' blood T cells. Regarding the study as a whole: Even for out-of-frame TCRbeta, twins reportedly shared V gene usage much more than unrelated donors.

TCR cDNA libraries were made from RNA using a previously described, modified protocol. Each CDR3 protein is one row after TCRdb ran MiXCR on the 5' RACE reads. Of roughly 340,000 distinct CDR3 sequences listed, around 30% are singletons. Six healthy women, forming three identical twin pairs, donated samples. Reared together, all three twin pairs probably met the same infectious agents and vaccines. The table lists this clonotype with many counts. Its antigen is unidentified. This clonotype was obtained from a woman aged 18-49 years in good health. Specimen: PBMCs.

The CDR3 loop is CASSWTGSNEKLFF. The CDR3, as DNA: TGTGCCAGCAGTTGGACGGGATCAAATGAAAAACTGTTTTTT. J is TRBJ1-4 and V is TRBV6-5; unclear D gene. From germline, CDR1 is MNHEY and CDR2 SVGAGI. The CDR3 length is 14 residues. The V and J ends lost 4 bases and 5 bases respectively, with 11 bases between them.